What follows are 27 T cell receptor beta chains derived from one specimen sequenced in a study of sequential checkpoint blockade in melanoma. TCRdb keeps only in-frame clones here, not all; method: immunoSEQ multiplex PCR. Here the sample spans just over 15,000 clones, 77% being singletons. Documented treatment: randomized to nivolumab then ipilimumab (arm A) or the reverse (arm B). Here the sequenced sample was CD8+ T cells sorted from blood (inferred from file names), taken from a patient given nivolumab and ipilimumab in sequence. The source of these receptors is a human donor with melanoma.

The J gene is TRBJ2-2, the V gene TRBV7-9; D not resolved. CDR3 size: 11 residues. Germline-derived CDR1 and CDR2 are SEHNR and FQNEAQ (reference sequence). The germline V and J ends were trimmed by 6 bases and 5 bases, with 4 bases remaining between them. This CDR3 reads CASSPTGELFF. For the CDR3, the DNA is TGTGCCAGCAGTCCTACCGGGGAGCTGTTTTTT.

This clone was counted between two and nine times. This chain joins TRBV27 and TRBJ2-3; 8 bases map to TRBD2. CDR1 MNHEY and CDR2 SMNVEV come from the germline V gene (reference sequence). The V and J ends lost 7 bases and 2 bases, in that order; junction bases with no gene match: 8. This CDR3 has 15 residues. The CDR3 protein is CASTPQGLVTDTQYF. CDR3 coding DNA: TGTGCCAGCACCCCTCAGGGACTAGTCACAGATACGCAGTATTTT.

The rearrangement links TRBV29-1 to TRBJ1-3, with 9 nucleotides matching TRBD1. The germline CDR1 and CDR2 sequences are SQVTM and ANQGSEA. The CDR3 is 14 amino acids. V trimming: 5 bases; J trimming: 3 bases; junction bases outside the gene matches: 5. The CDR3 spells CSVPDRGGGNTIYF. DNA for the CDR3: TGCAGCGTTCCGGACAGGGGAGGTGGAAACACCATATATTTT.

This clone was counted between two and nine times. The chain has TRBV7-9 and TRBJ1-2; D is possibly TRBD1 (6 bases). Germline V gene sequence: CDR1 SEHNR, CDR2 FQNEAQ (reference sequence). The length of the CDR3 is 13 residues. The V end lost 5 bases, the J end lost 4 bases, and 11 bases lay between the germline ends. The CDR3 here is CASSDDRLYGYTF. CDR3 in DNA: TGTGCCAGCAGCGACGACAGGCTCTATGGCTACACCTTC.

The chain combines TRBV6-1 with TRBJ2-4; tentatively, D is TRBD2 (5 bases). Trimming removed 7 bases from V and 6 bases from J, with 16 bases in between. The CDR3 covers 14 residues. Germline CDR1 reads MNHNS; CDR2 reads SASEGT. The CDR3 sequence is CASTADFPGNIQYF. CDR3 DNA: TGTGCCAGCACCGCGGACTTCCCAGGAAACATTCAGTACTTC.

The genes are TRBV20-1 and TRBJ2-5; D not resolved. CDR3 size: 11 residues. V was shortened by 5 bases and J by 5 bases, with 9 bases between the two germline ends. CDR1 is DFQATT and CDR2 is SNEGSKA in the germline V gene (reference sequence). Here the CDR3 reads CSAHRAETQYF. The CDR3 DNA reads TGCAGTGCTCACCGAGCTGAGACCCAGTACTTC.

The V and J genes are TRBV6-4 and TRBJ1-5; D is possibly TRBD1 (5 bases). The CDR3 totals 13 residues. Deletions cut 5 bases from V and 1 base from J, with 6 bases between. Germline CDR1 MRHNA, CDR2 SNTAGT. The CDR3 region is CASSQGSNQPQHF. The CDR3 DNA reads as TGTGCCAGCAGTCAGGGAAGCAATCAGCCCCAGCATTTT.

A single count supports this clone. The V gene is TRBV9, the J gene TRBJ2-7, with 14 bases lining up with TRBD2. There are 16 residues in the CDR3. Germline-derived CDR1 and CDR2 are SGDLS and YYNGEE. V trimming: 0 bases; J trimming: 4 bases; junction bases outside the gene matches: 3. The CDR3 bases are TGTGCCAGCAGCGTAGGGGGGACTAGCGGGAGATACGAGCAGTACTTC. Translating it yields CASSVGGTSGRYEQYF.

The chain is built from TRBV30 and TRBJ2-3; D is undetermined. The CDR3 runs to 12 residues. V was cut by 5 bases and J by 3 bases, with 9 bases left in between. Germline CDR1 and CDR2: GTSNPN and SVGIG (reference sequence). The CDR3 spells CAWGWATDTQYF. DNA for the CDR3: TGTGCCTGGGGGTGGGCTACAGATACGCAGTATTTT.

This clone has only a few counts. V gene TRBV7-9 combines with J gene TRBJ1-1; 7 bases are shared with TRBD1. This CDR3 comprises 14 residues. The germline gives CDR1 SEHNR, CDR2 FQNEAQ (reference sequence). V shed 5 bases and J 6 bases; nucleotides not matched to a gene: 9. Written as DNA, the CDR3 is TGTGCCAGCAGCCCTGGACAGGTCGTTCCTGAAGCTTTCTTT. Translation gives CASSPGQVVPEAFF.

This clone has only a few counts. The gene calls are TRBV19 and TRBJ1-6; perhaps TRBD1 as D (6 bases). The CDR3 loop spans 16 amino acids. V was clipped by 4 bases and J by 8 bases, with 18 bases between them. The germline V gene has CDR1 LNHDA and CDR2 SQIVND (reference sequence). The CDR3 is CASSTSFFGGHSPLHF. The CDR3 nucleotides are TGTGCCAGTAGTACCTCATTTTTCGGGGGGCATTCACCCCTCCACTTT.

This sequence joins TRBV27 and TRBJ2-3; tentative D call: TRBD1 (6 bases). Per the germline V gene, CDR1 is MNHEY and CDR2 is SMNVEV (reference sequence). The CDR3 extends over 13 amino acids. Trimming took off 9 bases at V and 2 bases at J, with 12 bases between the two ends. DNA of the CDR3: TGTGCCAGAACACAGGGACCCACAGATACGCAGTATTTT. Encoded protein: CARTQGPTDTQYF.

This clone was counted once. The chain combines TRBV6-6 with TRBJ2-5; 10 bases line up with TRBD2. This CDR3 comprises 14 residues. V lost 6 bases to trimming and J lost 3 bases; unmatched junction nucleotides: 4. In germline, CDR1 is MNHNY, CDR2 SVGAGI (reference sequence). CDR3 coding DNA: TGTGCCAGCAGCTCGAGCGGGGGGGAAGAGACCCAGTACTTC. Amino acids: CASSSSGGEETQYF.

The chain couples TRBV27 to TRBJ1-4; D call uncertain. Germline assignment: CDR1 MNHEY and CDR2 SMNVEV (reference sequence). V gave up 5 bases and J gave up 4 bases, with 8 bases separating them. The CDR3 is 13 amino acids. The CDR3 DNA is TGTGCCAGCAGTGGGCAAAATAATGAAAAACTGTTTTTT. Translated, it gives CASSGQNNEKLFF.

The CDR3 sequence: CASSQDAWDRQETQYF. CDR3 DNA sequence: TGCGCCAGCAGCCAAGATGCGTGGGACAGACAAGAGACCCAGTACTTC. This rearrangement joins TRBV4-1 to TRBJ2-5; 7 bases match TRBD1. This CDR3 has 16 amino acids. Losses at the gene ends were 0 bases for V and 2 bases for J; bases not matched to a gene: 6. CDR1 and CDR2 (germline): MGHRA, YSYEKL.

The chain employs TRBV27 and TRBJ2-5, with TRBD2 matching over 9 bases. Germline CDR1 and CDR2: MNHEY and SMNVEV (reference sequence). The CDR3 sequence is 13 residues long. V was clipped by 5 bases and J by 5 bases; unmatched bases: 3. CDR3 residues: CASSLSGRETQYF. The CDR3 DNA is TGTGCCAGCAGTCTAAGCGGGAGGGAGACCCAGTACTTC.

V and J are TRBV5-1 and TRBJ2-1; D perhaps matches TRBD2 (6 bases). The V gene lost 4 bases and the J gene lost 8 bases, with 10 bases spanning the gap. The germline V gene has CDR1 SGHRS and CDR2 YFSETQ. CDR3 length equals 12 residues. CDR3 residues: CASSPTSYEQFF. The CDR3 DNA is TGCGCCAGCAGCCCGACTAGTTATGAGCAGTTCTTC.

The chain recombines TRBV7-9 with TRBJ1-2; a possible D gene is TRBD1 (5 bases). Germline V gives CDR1 SEHNR, CDR2 FQNEAQ (reference sequence). The germline V and J ends were trimmed by 3 bases and 1 base, with 15 bases remaining between them. The CDR3 runs to 16 residues. This chain's CDR3 is CASSFFPEDSNYGYTF. The CDR3 nucleotides are TGTGCCAGCAGCTTCTTCCCCGAAGACAGTAACTATGGCTACACCTTC.

Only one count was recorded for this clone. The rearrangement links TRBV7-6 to TRBJ2-1; 8 nucleotides agree with TRBD1. CDR3 length equals 13 residues. V shed 1 base, J shed 12 bases, and the junction held 5 bases outside the gene matches. Germline V gene lookup returns CDR1 SGHVS and CDR2 FNYEAQ. CDR3 coding DNA: TGTGCCAGCAGCTTAGGGGACAGGTGGGGGCAGTTCTTC. Protein sequence: CASSLGDRWGQFF.

For the CDR3, the DNA is TGTGCCAGCAGTCTAGCGGGGGGGCCCACCGGGGAGCTGTTTTTT. It is translated as CASSLAGGPTGELFF. J is TRBJ2-2 and V is TRBV6-5, with 12 bases lining up with TRBD2. The CDR3 runs to 15 residues. Looked up from germline, CDR1 is MNHEY and CDR2 is SVGAGI. V lost 5 bases and J lost 4; bases outside the gene matches: 2.

The chain couples TRBV25-1 to TRBJ2-5, with TRBD2 matching 13 bases. Germline assignment: CDR1 MGHDK and CDR2 SYGVNS. The trim removed 5 bases at V and 5 bases at J, leaving 5 bases unmatched. The CDR3 has 15 amino acids. The CDR3 DNA follows: TGTGCCAGCAGTCGACTAGCGGGGGGCTGGGAGACCCAGTACTTC. Amino acid sequence: CASSRLAGGWETQYF.

This clone was counted a few times. V gene TRBV11-2 combines with J gene TRBJ2-7; D is perhaps TRBD2 (6 bases). This CDR3 is 15 amino acids long. Trimming removed 4 bases from V and 0 bases from J, with 13 bases in between. Germline V gene lookup returns CDR1 SGHAT and CDR2 FQNNGV. The CDR3 protein is CASSSGPGSSYEQYF. The DNA of the CDR3 is TGTGCCAGCAGCTCAGGTCCCGGGAGCTCCTACGAGCAGTACTTC.

This clone was recorded only once. The J gene is TRBJ2-7, the V gene TRBV6-6; tentatively, D is TRBD1 (6 bases). Deletions cut 6 bases from V and 4 bases from J, with 13 bases between. The CDR3 has 13 amino acids. The germline gives CDR1 MNHNY, CDR2 SVGAGI (reference sequence). CDR3 residues: CASSHGQTYEQYF. For the CDR3, the DNA is TGTGCCAGCAGCCACGGACAGACTTACGAGCAGTACTTC.

This clone was counted a single time. The rearrangement joins TRBV28 to TRBJ2-2; 7 nucleotides align to TRBD2. This CDR3 is 14 amino acids long. V trimming: 7 bases; J trimming: 5 bases; junction bases outside the gene matches: 7. CDR1 is MDHEN and CDR2 is SYDVKM in the germline V gene. The CDR3 nucleotides are TGTGCCAGCATGGCGGGAGTACGTACCGGGGAGCTGTTTTTT. Its protein product is CASMAGVRTGELFF. Supplemented by reference TRBV28 and TRBJ2-2, the full variable domain reads DVKVTQSSRYLVKRTGEKVFLECVQDMDHENMFWYRQDPGLGLRLIYFSYDVKMKEKGDIPEGYSVSREKKERFSLILESASTNQTSMYLCASMAGVRTGELFFGEGSRLTVL.

The sample holds one count of this clone. V and J are TRBV9 and TRBJ2-1, with a tentative D call TRBD2 (5 bases). The V gene lost 0 bases and the J gene lost 8 bases, with 9 bases spanning the gap. CDR3 length: 13 amino acids. Germline CDR1 SGDLS, CDR2 YYNGEE. The chain's CDR3 is CASSVATRDEQFF. The CDR3 DNA reads TGTGCCAGCAGCGTAGCTACGCGGGATGAGCAGTTCTTC.

The J gene is TRBJ1-1, the V gene TRBV6-1; no clear D gene. The V end lost 5 bases, the J end lost 6 bases, and 7 bases lay between the germline ends. This CDR3 region has 11 residues. Germline V gene lookup returns CDR1 MNHNS and CDR2 SASEGT. CDR3 sequence reads: CASSNSPEAFF. For the CDR3, the DNA is TGTGCCAGCAGTAACAGTCCTGAAGCTTTCTTT.

The chain is built from TRBV2 and TRBJ2-1; the match to TRBD2 covers 12 bases. V trimming: 7 bases; J trimming: 4 bases; junction bases outside the gene matches: 5. The CDR3 has 15 residues. Germline values: CDR1 SNHLY, CDR2 FYNNEI. DNA of the CDR3: TGTGCCAGCATTGTTACTAGCGGGGGGTACAATGAGCAGTTCTTC. It translates to CASIVTSGGYNEQFF. Complete variable domain (other parts from reference TRBV2 and TRBJ2-1): EPEVTQTPSHQVTQMGQEVILRCVPISNHLYFYWYRQILGQKVEFLVSFYNNEISEKSEIFDDQFSVERPDGSNFTLKIRSTKLEDSAMYFCASIVTSGGYNEQFFGPGTRLTVL.